This T cell receptor beta chain was observed in a study of T-cell memory formation after mild COVID-19. Study overall: The two donors had largely donor-specific TCR clusters.

Study-wide points: The authors did not confirm SARS-CoV-2 specificity of second-wave clones peaking day 37. Some SARS-CoV-2-responding clones were already detected in memory before infection.

The V gene lost 4 bases and the J gene lost 0 bases, with 10 bases spanning the gap. From germline, CDR1 is LGHDT and CDR2 YNNKEL (reference sequence). The CDR3 totals 15 residues. 5'RACE with constant-segment primers yielded barcoded, UMI-tagged TCR alpha and TCR beta cDNA libraries. TCRdb reprocessed the 5' RACE reads via MiXCR and lists one record per CDR3 protein. Of about 300,000 distinct CDR3 sequences listed, roughly a fifth were seen once; the top ten hold approximately 21%. The table lists this clonotype with a few counts. What it binds is unknown. The V and J genes are TRBV3-1 and TRBJ1-3, with D unclear. This clonotype was sampled from a man aged 18 to 30 who had mild COVID-19 (a few samples of this study predate the infection). Cell type and time point are not known. Sequenced material: PBMCs or a T cell subset sorted from them (not recorded which). CDR3: CASSPLGYSGNTIYF. The CDR3 DNA reads TGTGCCAGCAGCCCCCTCGGTTACTCTGGAAACACCATATATTTT. The variable domain in full, completed from reference TRBV3-1 and TRBJ1-3, reads DTAVSQTPKYLVTQMGNDKSIKCEQNLGHDTMYWYKQDSKKFLKIMFSYNNKELIINETVPNRFSPKSPDKAHLNLHINSLELGDSAVYFCASSPLGYSGNTIYFGEGSWLTVV.